This note documents a single TCR beta chain sequence. Its antigen target is currently unknown. The input lacks base qualities; no much larger clone sits a single base away. Libraries were constructed by the immunoSEQ multiplex PCR assay. From the authors' description of their analysis: The Chao-Jaccard similarity index and the number of shared clonotypes were used to measure repertoire overlap between subsets. The source is immuneACCESS, and TCRdb retained only in-frame sequences with V and J called. Part of the clones is not carried over; for the studies checked, unresolved V genes explain less than half of this, and the remainder is unexplained. D and trimming were read from the DNA, whereas the V and J calls and clone size are those reported in that table. The sample table lists tens of thousands of clones, roughly 84% of them with a count of one. The top ten clonotypes cover roughly 0.59% of the sample.

This sample was included in a study of CD4 T cell repertoires in COVID-19 (dated by TCRdb to the early 2020s). Study-wide context: For cross-reactivity analysis, CFSE-low cells were expanded with IL-2 for about 10 days, then relabeled and restimulated with spike proteins from other coronaviruses. Naturally processed CD4+ T cell responses to SARS-CoV-2 spike and nucleoprotein were characterized in COVID-19-recovered individuals, and clonal composition was assessed by TCR Vbeta sequencing. In three recovered individuals, the TCR Vbeta repertoire of SARS-CoV-2-reactive T cells was analyzed at the subset level. Study-wide conclusions, independent of this receptor: Two or all three memory subsets shared several of the most expanded SARS-CoV-2-reactive clonotypes, which suggests intraclonal diversification. Consistent with cross-reactivity, between about 6.5 and 26% of SARS-CoV-2 clonotypes also showed up in secondary cultures stimulated with SARS-CoV and/or HKU1 spike.

Uncultured memory T cell samples were sequenced directly after ex vivo isolation. From peripheral blood mononuclear cells, the researchers isolated CD4+ total memory, central memory, effector memory and circulating T follicular helper cells. The CDR3 goes from the cysteine to the phenylalanine over 14 residues. The DNA shown is the 42-base CDR3, in frame from base 1. V is clipped by 3 bases and J by 6 bases, and the sequence between their germline boundaries is 12 bases long. The germline V gene yields SNHLY for CDR1 and FYNNEI for CDR2. The receptor was derived from a human donor who had COVID-19. Sequences were derived from central memory CD4+ T cells from blood, sampled before the COVID-19 pandemic. Read against the paper, the sample's cell subset or site label means: CD4+ T central memory cells. This chain joins TRBV2 to TRBJ2-4; perhaps TRBD1 is the D gene, with 6 bases matching. Here is the DNA: TGTGCCAGCAGTGAGGATTTAGGGGGAAACATTCAGTACTTC. This gives the protein CASSEDLGGNIQYF.